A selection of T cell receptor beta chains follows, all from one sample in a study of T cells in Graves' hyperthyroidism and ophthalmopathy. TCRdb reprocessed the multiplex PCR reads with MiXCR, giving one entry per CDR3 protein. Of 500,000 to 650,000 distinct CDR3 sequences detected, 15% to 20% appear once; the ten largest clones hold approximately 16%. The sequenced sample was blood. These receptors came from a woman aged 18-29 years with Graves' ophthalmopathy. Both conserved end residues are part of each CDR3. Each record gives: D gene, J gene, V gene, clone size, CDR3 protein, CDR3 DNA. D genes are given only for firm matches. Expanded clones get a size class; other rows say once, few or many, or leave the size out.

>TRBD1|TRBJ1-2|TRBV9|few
CASSGDWDRNYGYTF
TGTGCCAGCAGCGGGGATTGGGACAGGAACTATGGCTACACCTTC
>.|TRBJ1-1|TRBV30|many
CAWSVGVHSEAFF
TGTGCCTGGAGTGTAGGAGTGCACTCTGAAGCTTTCTTT
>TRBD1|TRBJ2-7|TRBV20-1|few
CSALDRVHEQYF
TGCAGTGCTCTGGACAGGGTCCACGAGCAGTACTTC
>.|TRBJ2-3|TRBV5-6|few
CASSAGRHAQTQYF
TGTGCCAGCAGCGCTGGAAGGCACGCCCAGACGCAGTATTTT
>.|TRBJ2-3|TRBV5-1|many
CASSPLLSTDTQYF
TGCGCCAGCAGCCCTCTCCTTTCCACAGATACGCAGTATTTT
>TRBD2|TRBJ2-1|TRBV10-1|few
CASSEILAGGNEQFF
TGCGCCAGCAGTGAAATCCTAGCGGGAGGTAATGAGCAGTTCTTC
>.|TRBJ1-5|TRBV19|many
CASRGEGNQPQHF
TGTGCCTCGCGGGGCGAGGGCAATCAGCCCCAGCATTTT
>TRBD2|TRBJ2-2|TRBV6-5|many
CASSYRASGRGELFF
TGTGCCAGCAGTTACAGGGCTAGCGGGAGAGGGGAGCTGTTTTTT
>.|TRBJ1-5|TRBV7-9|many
CASSGEAINQPQHF
TGTGCCAGCAGCGGGGAGGCGATCAATCAGCCCCAGCATTTT
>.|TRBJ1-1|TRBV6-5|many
CASSYSWQGITEAFF
TGTGCCAGCAGTTACTCGTGGCAGGGGATCACTGAAGCTTTCTTT
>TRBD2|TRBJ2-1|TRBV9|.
CASSDGTSGTGEQFF
TGTGCCAGCAGCGACGGGACTAGCGGGACGGGTGAGCAGTTCTTC
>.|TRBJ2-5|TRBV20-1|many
CSGAQETQYF
TGCAGTGGGGCTCAAGAGACCCAGTACTTC
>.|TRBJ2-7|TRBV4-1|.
CASSQLGTAPYEQYF
TGCGCCAGCAGCCAACTCGGGACGGCGCCCTACGAGCAGTACTTC
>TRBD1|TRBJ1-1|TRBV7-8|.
CASSLDGGQGEPEAFF
TGTGCCAGCAGCTTAGATGGGGGACAGGGGGAACCTGAAGCTTTCTTT
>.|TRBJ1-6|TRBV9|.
CASSVAGDFSYSPLHF
TGTGCCAGCAGCGTAGCTGGGGATTTCTCCTATTCACCCCTCCACTTT
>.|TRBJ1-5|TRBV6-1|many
CASSDEDGGGNQPQHF
TGTGCCAGCAGTGACGAGGACGGAGGAGGAAATCAGCCCCAGCATTTT
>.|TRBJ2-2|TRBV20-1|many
CSSTNRWTTGELFF
TGCAGTTCCACAAACAGGTGGACCACCGGGGAGCTGTTTTTT
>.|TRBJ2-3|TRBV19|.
CASGIKGTTSTDTQYF
TGTGCCAGTGGTATTAAGGGGACCACTTCCACAGATACGCAGTATTTT
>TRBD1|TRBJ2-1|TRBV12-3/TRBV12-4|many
CASSFGDSYNEQFF
TGTGCCAGCAGTTTCGGGGACAGCTACAATGAGCAGTTCTTC
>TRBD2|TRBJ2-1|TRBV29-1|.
CSVGPGGPYEQFF
TGCAGCGTTGGACCGGGAGGGCCCTATGAGCAGTTCTTC
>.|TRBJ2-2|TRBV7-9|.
CASSFVQNTGELFF
TGTGCCAGCAGCTTTGTCCAAAACACCGGGGAGCTGTTTTTT
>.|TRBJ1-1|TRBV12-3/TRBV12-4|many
CASSLMEGRYTEAFF
TGTGCCAGCAGTTTGATGGAGGGTCGGTACACTGAAGCTTTCTTT
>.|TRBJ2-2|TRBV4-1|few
CASSQDRPLLAGELFF
TGCGCCAGCAGCCAAGATAGGCCTCTCTTGGCCGGGGAGCTGTTTTTT
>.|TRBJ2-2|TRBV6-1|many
CASSRDTANTGELFF
TGTGCCAGCAGTCGGGACACCGCGAACACCGGGGAGCTGTTTTTT
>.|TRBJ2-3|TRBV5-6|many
CASYKGHTDTQYF
TGTGCCAGCTATAAAGGTCACACAGATACGCAGTATTTT
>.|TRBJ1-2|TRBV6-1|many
CASSEAGGGDYGYTF
TGTGCCAGCAGTGAAGCTGGGGGCGGCGACTATGGCTACACCTTC
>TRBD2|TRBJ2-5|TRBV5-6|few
CASSLDATSGGIETQYF
TGTGCCAGCAGCTTGGACGCGACTAGCGGGGGTATCGAGACCCAGTACTTC
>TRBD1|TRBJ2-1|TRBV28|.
CASRRAGTGGKDEQFF
TGTGCCAGCAGGCGTGCCGGGACAGGGGGCAAGGATGAGCAGTTCTTC
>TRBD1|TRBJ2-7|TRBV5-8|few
CASSTFLGDRGYEQYF
TGTGCCAGCAGCACATTCCTTGGGGACAGGGGCTACGAGCAGTACTTC